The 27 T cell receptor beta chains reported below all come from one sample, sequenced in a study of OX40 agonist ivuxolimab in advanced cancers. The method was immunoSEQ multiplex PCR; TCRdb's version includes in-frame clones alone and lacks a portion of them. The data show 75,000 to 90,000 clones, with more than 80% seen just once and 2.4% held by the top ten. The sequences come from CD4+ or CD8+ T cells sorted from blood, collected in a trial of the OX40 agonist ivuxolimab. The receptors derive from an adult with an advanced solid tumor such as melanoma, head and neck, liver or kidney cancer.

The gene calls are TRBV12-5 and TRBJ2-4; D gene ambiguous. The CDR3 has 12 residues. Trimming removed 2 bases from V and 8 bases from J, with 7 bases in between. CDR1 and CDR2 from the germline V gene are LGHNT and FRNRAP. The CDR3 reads CASGLRADIQYF. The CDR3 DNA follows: TGTGCTAGTGGTTTGAGGGCAGACATTCAGTACTTC.

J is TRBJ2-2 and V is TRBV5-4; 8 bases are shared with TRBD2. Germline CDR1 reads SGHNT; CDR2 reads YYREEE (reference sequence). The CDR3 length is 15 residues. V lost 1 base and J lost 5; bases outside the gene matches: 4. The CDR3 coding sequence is TGTGCCAGCAGCTTGCAGCGGGGGACTACCGGGGAGCTGTTTTTT. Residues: CASSLQRGTTGELFF.

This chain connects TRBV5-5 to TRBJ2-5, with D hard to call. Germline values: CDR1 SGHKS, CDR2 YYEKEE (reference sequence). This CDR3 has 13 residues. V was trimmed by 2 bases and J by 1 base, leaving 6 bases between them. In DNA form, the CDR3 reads TGTGCCAGCAGCTTTATCAGCCAAGAGACCCAGTACTTC. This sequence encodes CASSFISQETQYF.

The CDR3 nucleotides read TGCAGTGCAAACAGGGCGCACGAGCAGTACTTC. It is translated as CSANRAHEQYF. The V and J genes are TRBV20-1 and TRBJ2-7, with D maybe TRBD1 (6 bases). The CDR3 extends over 11 amino acids. The V gene's germline CDR1 is DFQATT and CDR2 SNEGSKA (reference sequence). With 6 bases removed from V and 5 bases from J, the gap between germline ends came to 11 bases.

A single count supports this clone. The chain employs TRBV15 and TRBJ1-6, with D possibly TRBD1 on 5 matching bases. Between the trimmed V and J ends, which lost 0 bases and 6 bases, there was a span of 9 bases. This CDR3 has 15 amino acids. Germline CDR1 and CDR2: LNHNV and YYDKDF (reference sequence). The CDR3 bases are TGTGCCACCAGCAGAGAGTTGGGGGGTAATTCACCCCTCCACTTT. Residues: CATSRELGGNSPLHF.

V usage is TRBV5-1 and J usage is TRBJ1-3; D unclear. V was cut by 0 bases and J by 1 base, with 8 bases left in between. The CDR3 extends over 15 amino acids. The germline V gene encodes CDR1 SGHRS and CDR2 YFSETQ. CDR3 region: CASSLARGSGNTIYF. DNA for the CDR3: TGCGCCAGCAGCTTGGCCCGAGGGTCTGGAAACACCATATATTTT.

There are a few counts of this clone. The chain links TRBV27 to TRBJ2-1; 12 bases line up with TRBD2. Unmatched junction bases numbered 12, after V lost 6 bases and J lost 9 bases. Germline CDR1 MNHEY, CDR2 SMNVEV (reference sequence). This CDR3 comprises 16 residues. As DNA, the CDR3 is TGTGCCAGCAGAGTCCTTCTAGCGGGGGGGCGCAGTGAGCAGTTCTTC. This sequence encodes CASRVLLAGGRSEQFF.

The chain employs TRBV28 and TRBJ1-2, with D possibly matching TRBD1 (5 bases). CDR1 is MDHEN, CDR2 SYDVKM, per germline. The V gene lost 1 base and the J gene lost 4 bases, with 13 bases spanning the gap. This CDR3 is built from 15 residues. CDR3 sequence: CASSLLDKAAYGYTF. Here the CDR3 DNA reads TGTGCCAGCAGTTTATTGGACAAGGCAGCCTATGGCTACACCTTC.

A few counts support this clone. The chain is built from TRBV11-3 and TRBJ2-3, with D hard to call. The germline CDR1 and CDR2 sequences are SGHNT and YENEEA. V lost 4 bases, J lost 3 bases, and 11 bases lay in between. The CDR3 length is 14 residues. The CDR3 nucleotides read TGTGCCAGCAGCTCTAATCGAATGACAGATACGCAGTATTTT. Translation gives CASSSNRMTDTQYF. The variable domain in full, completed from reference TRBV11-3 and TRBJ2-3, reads EAGVVQSPRYKIIEKKQPVAFWCNPISGHNTLYWYLQNLGQGPELLIRYENEEAVDDSQLPKDRFSAERLKGVDSTLKIQPAELGDSAVYLCASSSNRMTDTQYFGPGTRLTVL.

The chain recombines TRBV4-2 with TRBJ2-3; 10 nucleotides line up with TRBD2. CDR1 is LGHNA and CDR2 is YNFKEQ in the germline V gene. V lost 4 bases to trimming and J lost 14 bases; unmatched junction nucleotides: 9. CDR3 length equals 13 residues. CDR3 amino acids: CASSPSGGAEPYF. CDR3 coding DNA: TGTGCCAGCAGCCCGAGCGGGGGGGCCGAGCCGTATTTT.

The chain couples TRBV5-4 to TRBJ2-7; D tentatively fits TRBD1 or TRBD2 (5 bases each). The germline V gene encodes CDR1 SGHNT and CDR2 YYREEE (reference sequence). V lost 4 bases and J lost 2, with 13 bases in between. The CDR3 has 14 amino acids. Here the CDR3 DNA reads TGTGCCAGCAGCGCCGGGACGGTGACCTACGAGCAGTACTTC. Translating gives CASSAGTVTYEQYF.

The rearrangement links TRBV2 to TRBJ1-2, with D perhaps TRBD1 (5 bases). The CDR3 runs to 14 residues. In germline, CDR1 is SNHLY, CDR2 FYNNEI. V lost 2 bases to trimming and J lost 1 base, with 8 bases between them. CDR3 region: CASSELGGNYGYTF. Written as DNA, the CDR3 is TGTGCCAGCAGTGAACTGGGGGGTAACTATGGCTACACCTTC.

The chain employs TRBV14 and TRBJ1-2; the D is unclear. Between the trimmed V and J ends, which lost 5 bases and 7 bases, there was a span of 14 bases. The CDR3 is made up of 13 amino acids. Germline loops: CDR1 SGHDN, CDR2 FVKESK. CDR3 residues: CASSFSAVGGYTF. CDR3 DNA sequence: TGTGCCAGCAGCTTCTCGGCGGTCGGTGGCTACACCTTC.

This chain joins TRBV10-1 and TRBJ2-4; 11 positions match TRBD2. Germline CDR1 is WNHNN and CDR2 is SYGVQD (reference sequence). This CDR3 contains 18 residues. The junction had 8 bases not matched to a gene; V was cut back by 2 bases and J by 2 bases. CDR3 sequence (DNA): TGCGCCAGCAGTGAGCCTACTAGCGGGGGCGGGTCCAAAAACATTCAGTACTTC. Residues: CASSEPTSGGGSKNIQYF.

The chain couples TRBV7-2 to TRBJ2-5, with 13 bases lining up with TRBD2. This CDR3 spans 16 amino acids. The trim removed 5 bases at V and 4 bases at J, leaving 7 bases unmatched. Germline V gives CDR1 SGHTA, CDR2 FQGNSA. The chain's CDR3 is CASSPRTSGGGETQYF. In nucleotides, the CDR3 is TGTGCCAGCAGCCCCCGGACTAGCGGGGGTGGAGAGACCCAGTACTTC.

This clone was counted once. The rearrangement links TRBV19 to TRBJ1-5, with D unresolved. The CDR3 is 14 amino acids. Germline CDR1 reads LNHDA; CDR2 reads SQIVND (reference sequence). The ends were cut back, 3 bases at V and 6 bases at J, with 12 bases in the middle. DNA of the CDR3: TGTGCCAGTAGTATTCGAGGGAATGCTCAGCCCCAGCATTTT. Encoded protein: CASSIRGNAQPQHF.

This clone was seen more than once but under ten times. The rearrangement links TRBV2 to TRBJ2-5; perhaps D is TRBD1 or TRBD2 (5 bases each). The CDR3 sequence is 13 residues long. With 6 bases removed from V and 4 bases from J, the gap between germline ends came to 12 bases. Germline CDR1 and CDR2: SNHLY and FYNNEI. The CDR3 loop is CASRRGEGETQYF. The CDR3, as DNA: TGTGCCAGCAGGAGAGGGGAAGGAGAGACCCAGTACTTC.

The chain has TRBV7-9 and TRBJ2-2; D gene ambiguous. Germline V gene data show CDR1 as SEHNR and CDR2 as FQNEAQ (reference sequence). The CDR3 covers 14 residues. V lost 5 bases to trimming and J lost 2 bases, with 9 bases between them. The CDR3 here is CASSPGINTGELFF. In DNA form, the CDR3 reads TGTGCCAGCAGCCCTGGAATAAACACCGGGGAGCTGTTTTTT. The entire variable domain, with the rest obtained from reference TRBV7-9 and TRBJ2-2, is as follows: DTGVSQNPRHKITKRGQNVTFRCDPISEHNRLYWYRQTLGQGPEFLTYFQNEAQLEKSRLLSDRFSAERPKGSFSTLEIQRTEQGDSAMYLCASSPGINTGELFFGEGSRLTVL.

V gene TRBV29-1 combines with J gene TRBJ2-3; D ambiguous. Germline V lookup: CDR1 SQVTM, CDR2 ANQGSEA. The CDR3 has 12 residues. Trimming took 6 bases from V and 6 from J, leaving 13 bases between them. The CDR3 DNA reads TGCAGCGTCGATCCCTCTTCGGATACGCAGTATTTT. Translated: CSVDPSSDTQYF.

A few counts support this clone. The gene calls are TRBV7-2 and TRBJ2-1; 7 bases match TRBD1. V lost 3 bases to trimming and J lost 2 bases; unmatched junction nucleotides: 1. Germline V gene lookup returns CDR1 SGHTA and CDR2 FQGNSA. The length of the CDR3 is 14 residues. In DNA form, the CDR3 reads TGTGCCAGCAGCTTCGACAGGGCCTACAATGAGCAGTTCTTC. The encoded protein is CASSFDRAYNEQFF.

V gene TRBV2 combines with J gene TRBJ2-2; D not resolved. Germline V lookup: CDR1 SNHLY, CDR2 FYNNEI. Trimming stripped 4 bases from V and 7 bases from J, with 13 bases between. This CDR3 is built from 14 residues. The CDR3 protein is CASSARSKGGELFF. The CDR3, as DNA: TGTGCCAGCAGTGCGAGGAGCAAGGGCGGGGAGCTGTTTTTT.

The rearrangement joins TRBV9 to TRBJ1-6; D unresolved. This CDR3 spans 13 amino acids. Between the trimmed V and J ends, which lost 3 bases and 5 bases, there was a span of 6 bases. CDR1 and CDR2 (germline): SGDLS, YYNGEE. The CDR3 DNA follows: TGTGCCAGCAGCGCCCTTAATAATTCACCCCTCCACTTT. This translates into CASSALNNSPLHF. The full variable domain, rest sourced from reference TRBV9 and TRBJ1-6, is DSGVTQTPKHLITATGQRVTLRCSPRSGDLSVYWYQQSLDQGLQFLIQYYNGEERAKGNILERFSAQQFPDLHSELNLSSLELGDSALYFCASSALNNSPLHFGNGTRLTVT.

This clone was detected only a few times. For the CDR3, the DNA is TGTGCCAGCAGCTTAATTGTAGGTTACTCACCCCTCCACTTT. Protein sequence: CASSLIVGYSPLHF. The chain couples TRBV7-3 to TRBJ1-6; D remains unclear. Trimming cost V 1 base and J 10 bases, with 11 bases left between them. This CDR3 comprises 14 residues. Germline V gene lookup returns CDR1 SGHTA and CDR2 FQGTGA.

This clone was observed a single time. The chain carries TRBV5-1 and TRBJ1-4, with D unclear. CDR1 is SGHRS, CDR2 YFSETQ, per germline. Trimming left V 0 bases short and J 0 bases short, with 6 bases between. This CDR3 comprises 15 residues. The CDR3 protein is CASSLVAATNEKLFF. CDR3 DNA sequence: TGCGCCAGCAGCTTGGTAGCAGCAACTAATGAAAAACTGTTTTTT. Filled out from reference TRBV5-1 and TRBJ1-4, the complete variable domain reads KAGVTQTPRYLIKTRGQQVTLSCSPISGHRSVSWYQQTPGQGLQFLFEYFSETQRNKGNFPGRFSGRQFSNSRSEMNVSTLELGDSALYLCASSLVAATNEKLFFGSGTQLSVL.

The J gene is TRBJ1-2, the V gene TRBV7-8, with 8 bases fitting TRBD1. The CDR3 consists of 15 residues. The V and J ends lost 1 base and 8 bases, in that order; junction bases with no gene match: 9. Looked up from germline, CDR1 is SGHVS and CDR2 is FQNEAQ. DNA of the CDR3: TGTGCCAGCAGCTTAGAACAGGGGGGATGGATGGGCTACACCTTC. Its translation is CASSLEQGGWMGYTF.

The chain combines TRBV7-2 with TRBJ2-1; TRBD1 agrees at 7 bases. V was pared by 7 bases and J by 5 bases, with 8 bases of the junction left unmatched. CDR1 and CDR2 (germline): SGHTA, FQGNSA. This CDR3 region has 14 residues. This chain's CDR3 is CASTLGTANNEQFF. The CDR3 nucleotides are TGTGCCAGCACCCTCGGGACAGCAAACAATGAGCAGTTCTTC.

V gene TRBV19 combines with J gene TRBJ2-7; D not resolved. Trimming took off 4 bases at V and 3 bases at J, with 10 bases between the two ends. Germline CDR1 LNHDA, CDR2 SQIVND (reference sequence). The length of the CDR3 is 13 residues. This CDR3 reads CASSNGIGYEQYF. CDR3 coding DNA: TGTGCCAGTAGTAATGGAATTGGCTACGAGCAGTACTTC.